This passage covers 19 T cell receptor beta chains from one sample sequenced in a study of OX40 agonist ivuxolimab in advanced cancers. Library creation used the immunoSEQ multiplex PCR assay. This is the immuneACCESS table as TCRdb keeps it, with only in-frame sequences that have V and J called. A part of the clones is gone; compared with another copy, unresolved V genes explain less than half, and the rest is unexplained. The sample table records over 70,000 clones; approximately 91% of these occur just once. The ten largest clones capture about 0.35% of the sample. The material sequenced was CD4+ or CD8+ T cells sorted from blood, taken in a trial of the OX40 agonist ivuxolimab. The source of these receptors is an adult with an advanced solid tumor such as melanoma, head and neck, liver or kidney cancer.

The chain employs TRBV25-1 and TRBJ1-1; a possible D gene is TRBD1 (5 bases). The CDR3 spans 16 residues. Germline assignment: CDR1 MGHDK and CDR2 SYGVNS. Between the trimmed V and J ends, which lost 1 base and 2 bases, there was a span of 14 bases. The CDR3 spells CASSESLHQGNTEAFF. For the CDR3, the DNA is TGTGCCAGCAGTGAATCCCTCCATCAGGGTAACACTGAAGCTTTCTTT.

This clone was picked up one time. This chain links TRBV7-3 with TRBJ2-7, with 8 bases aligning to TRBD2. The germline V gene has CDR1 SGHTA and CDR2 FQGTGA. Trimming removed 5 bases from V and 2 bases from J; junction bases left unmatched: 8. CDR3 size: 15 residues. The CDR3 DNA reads TGTGCCAGCAGCCAAGGGCTAGCGGGCCCCTACGAGCAGTACTTC. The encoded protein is CASSQGLAGPYEQYF.

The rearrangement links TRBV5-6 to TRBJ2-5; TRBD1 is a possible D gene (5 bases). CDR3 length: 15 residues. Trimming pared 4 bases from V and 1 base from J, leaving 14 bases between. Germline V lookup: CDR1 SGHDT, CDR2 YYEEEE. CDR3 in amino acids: CASSQPGSSQETQYF. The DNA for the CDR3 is TGTGCCAGCAGCCAACCAGGGTCATCCCAAGAGACCCAGTACTTC.

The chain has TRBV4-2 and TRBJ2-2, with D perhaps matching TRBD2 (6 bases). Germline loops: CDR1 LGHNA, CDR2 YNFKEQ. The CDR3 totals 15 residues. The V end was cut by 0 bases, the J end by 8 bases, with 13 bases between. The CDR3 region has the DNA TGTGCCAGCAGCCAAGACCGGGAGAGATCTGGGGAGCTGTTTTTT. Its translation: CASSQDRERSGELFF.

CDR3: CASSLEWASGLSYNEQFF. CDR3 in DNA: TGTGCCAGCAGCTTAGAATGGGCTAGCGGCCTGTCCTACAATGAGCAGTTCTTC. The chain combines TRBV7-8 with TRBJ2-1, with 7 bases matching TRBD2. Trimming took 1 base from V and 1 from J; bases not matched to a gene: 10. CDR1 SGHVS and CDR2 FQNEAQ come from the germline V gene. The CDR3 is 18 amino acids.

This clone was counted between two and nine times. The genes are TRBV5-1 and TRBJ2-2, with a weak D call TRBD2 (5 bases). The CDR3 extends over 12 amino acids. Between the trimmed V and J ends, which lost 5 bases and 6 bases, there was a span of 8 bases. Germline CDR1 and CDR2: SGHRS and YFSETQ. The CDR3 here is CASRYGAGELFF. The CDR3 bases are TGCGCCAGCAGGTACGGGGCCGGGGAGCTGTTTTTT.

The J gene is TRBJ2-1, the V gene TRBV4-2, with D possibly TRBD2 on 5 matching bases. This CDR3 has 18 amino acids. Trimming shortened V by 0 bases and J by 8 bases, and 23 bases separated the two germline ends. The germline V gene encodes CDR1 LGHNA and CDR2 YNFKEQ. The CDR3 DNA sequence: TGTGCCAGCAGCCAAGATCCGGGTCCCCGGGCCGGAGGCGATGAGCAGTTCTTC. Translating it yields CASSQDPGPRAGGDEQFF.

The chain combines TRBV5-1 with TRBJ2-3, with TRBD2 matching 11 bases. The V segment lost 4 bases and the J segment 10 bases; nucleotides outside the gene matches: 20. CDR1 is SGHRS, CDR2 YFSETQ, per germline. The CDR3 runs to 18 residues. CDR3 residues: CASSQKPTSGTPAAAQYF. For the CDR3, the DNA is TGCGCCAGCAGCCAAAAACCGACTAGCGGGACCCCGGCGGCAGCGCAGTATTTT.

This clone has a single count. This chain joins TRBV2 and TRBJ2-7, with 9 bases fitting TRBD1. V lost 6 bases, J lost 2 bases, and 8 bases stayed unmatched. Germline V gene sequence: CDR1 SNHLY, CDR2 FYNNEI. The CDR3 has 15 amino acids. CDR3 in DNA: TGTGCCAGCAGCGCCTCCGGGACAGGGACCTACGAGCAGTACTTC. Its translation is CASSASGTGTYEQYF. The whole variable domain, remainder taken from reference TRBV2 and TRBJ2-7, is EPEVTQTPSHQVTQMGQEVILRCVPISNHLYFYWYRQILGQKVEFLVSFYNNEISEKSEIFDDQFSVERPDGSNFTLKIRSTKLEDSAMYFCASSASGTGTYEQYFGPGTRLTVT.

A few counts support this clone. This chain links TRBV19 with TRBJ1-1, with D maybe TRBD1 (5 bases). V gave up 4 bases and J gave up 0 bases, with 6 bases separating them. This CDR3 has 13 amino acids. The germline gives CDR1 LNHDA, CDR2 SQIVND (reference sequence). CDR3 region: CASSRQMNTEAFF. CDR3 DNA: TGTGCCAGTAGTAGACAGATGAACACTGAAGCTTTCTTT.

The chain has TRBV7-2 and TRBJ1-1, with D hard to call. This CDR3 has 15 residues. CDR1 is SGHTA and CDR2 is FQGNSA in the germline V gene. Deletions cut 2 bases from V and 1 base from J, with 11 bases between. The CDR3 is CASSLLWGGNTEAFF. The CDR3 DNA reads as TGTGCCAGCAGCTTACTGTGGGGTGGGAACACTGAAGCTTTCTTT.

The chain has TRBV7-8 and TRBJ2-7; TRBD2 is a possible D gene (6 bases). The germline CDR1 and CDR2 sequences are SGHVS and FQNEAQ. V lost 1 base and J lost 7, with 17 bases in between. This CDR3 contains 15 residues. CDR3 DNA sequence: TGTGCCAGCAGCTTAGGGGCCTATGGGGCGGGAGAGCAGTACTTC. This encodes CASSLGAYGAGEQYF.

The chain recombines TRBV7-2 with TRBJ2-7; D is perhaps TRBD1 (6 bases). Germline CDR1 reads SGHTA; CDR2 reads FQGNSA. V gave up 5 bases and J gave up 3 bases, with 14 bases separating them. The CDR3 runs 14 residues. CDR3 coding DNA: TGTGCCAGCAGCAACCGGGACAAGCGCTACGAGCAGTACTTC. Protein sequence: CASSNRDKRYEQYF.

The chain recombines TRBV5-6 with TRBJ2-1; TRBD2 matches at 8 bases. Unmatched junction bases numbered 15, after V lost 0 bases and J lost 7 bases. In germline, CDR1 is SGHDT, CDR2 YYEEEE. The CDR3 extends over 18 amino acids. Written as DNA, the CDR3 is TGTGCCAGCAGCTTGGAGCCCCTAGCGGGCCGCTACGGGAATGAGCAGTTCTTC. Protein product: CASSLEPLAGRYGNEQFF. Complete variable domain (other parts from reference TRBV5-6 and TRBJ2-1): DAGVTQSPTHLIKTRGQQVTLRCSPKSGHDTVSWYQQALGQGPQFIFQYYEEEERQRGNFPDRFSGHQFPNYSSELNVNALLLGDSALYLCASSLEPLAGRYGNEQFFGPGTRLTVL.

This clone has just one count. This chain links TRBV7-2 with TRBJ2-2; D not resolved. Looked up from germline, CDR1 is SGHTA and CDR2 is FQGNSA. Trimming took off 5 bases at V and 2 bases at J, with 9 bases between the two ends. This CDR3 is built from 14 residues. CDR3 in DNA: TGTGCCAGCAGCGCTCATTCCAACACCGGGGAGCTGTTTTTT. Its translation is CASSAHSNTGELFF. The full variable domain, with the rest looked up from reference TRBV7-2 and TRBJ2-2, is GAGVSQSPSNKVTEKGKDVELRCDPISGHTALYWYRQSLGQGLEFLIYFQGNSAPDKSGLPSDRFSAERTGGSVSTLTIQRTQQEDSAVYLCASSAHSNTGELFFGEGSRLTVL.

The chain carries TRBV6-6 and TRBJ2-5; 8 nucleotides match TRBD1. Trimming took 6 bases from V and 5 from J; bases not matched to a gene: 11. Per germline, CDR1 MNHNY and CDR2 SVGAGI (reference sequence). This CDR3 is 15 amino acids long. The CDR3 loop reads CASRPGQGSSETQYF. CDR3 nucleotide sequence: TGTGCCAGCAGACCCGGACAGGGCTCCTCGGAGACCCAGTACTTC.

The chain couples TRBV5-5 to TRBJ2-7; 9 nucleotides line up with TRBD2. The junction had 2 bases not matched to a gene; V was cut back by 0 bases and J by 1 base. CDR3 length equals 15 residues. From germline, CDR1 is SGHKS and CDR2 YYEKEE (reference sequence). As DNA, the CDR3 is TGTGCCAGCAGCTTGGGACTAGCGGTATCCTACGAGCAGTACTTC. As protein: CASSLGLAVSYEQYF.

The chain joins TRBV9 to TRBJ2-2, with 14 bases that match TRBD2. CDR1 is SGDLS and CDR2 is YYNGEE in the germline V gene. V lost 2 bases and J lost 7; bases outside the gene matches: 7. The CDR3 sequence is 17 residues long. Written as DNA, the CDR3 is TGTGCCAGCAGCGTCGAGACTAGCGGGAGGGCCCTCGGGGAGCTGTTTTTT. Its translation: CASSVETSGRALGELFF.

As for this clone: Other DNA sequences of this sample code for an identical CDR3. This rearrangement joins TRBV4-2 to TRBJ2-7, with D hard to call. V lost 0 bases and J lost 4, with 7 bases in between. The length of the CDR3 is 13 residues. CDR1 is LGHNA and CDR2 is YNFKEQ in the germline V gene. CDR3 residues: CASSQDLNYEQYF. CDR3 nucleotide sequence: TGTGCCAGCAGCCAAGATTTGAATTACGAGCAGTACTTC.